Listed below are T cell receptor beta chains from one sample, sequenced in a study of cytomegalovirus exposure and HLA in healthy donors. The method was immunoSEQ multiplex PCR; TCRdb's version includes in-frame clones alone and lacks a portion of them. The data hold under 130,000 clones, with roughly 73% observed a single time. The sequenced sample was PBMCs. These receptors all come from a woman aged 35 to 49 in good health and CMV-seropositive. Both conserved end residues are part of each CDR3. The order of the fields is CDR3 length, V gene, J gene, CDR3 protein.

15	TRBV28	TRBJ2-5	CASSLWTVSQEAQYF
17	TRBV23-1	TRBJ1-6	CASSQYRGSSYNSPLHF
14	TRBV7-9	TRBJ1-2	CASSPQGRNYGYTF
12	TRBV28	TRBJ2-7	CASSSQTEEQYF
15	TRBV2	TRBJ2-2	CASGAGGANTGELFF
14	TRBV7-3	TRBJ2-3	CASSLMAGEDTQYF
18	TRBV10-3	TRBJ2-1	CAISNKRSTPYQNNEQFF
14	TRBV5-1	TRBJ2-7	CASRTDRATDEQYF
16	TRBV27	TRBJ1-2	CASSSGGAATTDGYTF
14	TRBV28	TRBJ2-5	CASSTIAGGETQYF
11	TRBV7-8	TRBJ2-7	CASSSNYEQYF
15	TRBV5-1	TRBJ2-5	CASRIGTLAQETQYF
16	TRBV4-1	TRBJ2-7	CASSQDRTGSSYEQYF
13	TRBV5-5	TRBJ2-1	CASSLEGDNEQFF
15	TRBV6-5	TRBJ2-7	CASSPLGGSSYEQYF